This T cell receptor (beta chain) was captured by sequencing in a study of blood T cell repertoires in COVID-19 (dated by TCRdb to 2020 to 2021). With regard to the full study: Samples covering the acute and convalescent phases of COVID-19 were provided by collaborators in the United States, Italy and Spain. The prospective study material was composed of cDNA or gDNA derived from T cells, B-cell-depleted T cells, or PBMCs. Subjects who had been exposed to COVID-19, were actively infected with it, or had recovered from it provided the deeply sampled blood TCRbeta repertoires that made up the dataset. A freely available public database, intended as a resource for researchers studying the immune response to SARS-CoV-2, is where the repertoires were released. The samples were drawn from two sources: the first 160 participants of the ongoing ImmuneRACE study, and 1,200 or so subjects contributed by 6 global collaborators. Nearly every sample came with metadata listing a de-identified subject ID, COVID-19 status, age in years and sex. Where available, HLA class I and class II types were taken from metadata supplied by the sample provider and were not determined by assay-based typing. Broader findings and caveats from the paper: The amount of clinical and demographic metadata varied by source and participant and was provided uncurated.

TCRbeta CDR3 regions were amplified from genomic DNA using the immunoSEQ Assay, a bias-controlled multiplex PCR. On the study's bioinformatics: The number of nucleated cells in each sample was estimated by amplification of reference gene primers within the assay. To quantify the absolute abundance of each unique TCRbeta CDR3 rearrangement, sequence reads were collapsed and filtered. For each sample, productive Simpson clonality was calculated as the square root of Simpson's diversity index over productive rearrangements. TCRdb holds this immuneACCESS table with in-frame rearrangements only. Some clones are missing; in checked studies, unresolved V genes explain under half, and the rest has no known cause. V and J calls and clone size follow that table, whereas D and trimming were derived from the DNA. The sample data list about 240,000 clones, and about 89% of these were observed just once. Roughly 3.7% of the sample is in the top ten clones.

Participants in the prospective study were enrolled through a virtual design, were aged roughly 18 to 90 years, and lived in under 25 United States geographic areas. In the prospective study, cohorts were assigned on the basis of participant-reported clinical history obtained from a screening survey and a study questionnaire. ImmuneRACE Cohort 3 recovered participants were defined by two consecutive negative NP/OP PCR tests, healthcare professional clearance, or symptom resolution. Each participant in the prospective study had whole blood, serum and a nasopharyngeal or oropharyngeal swab collected by mobile phlebotomists. Additional blood draws and questionnaires over an approximately 2-month period could optionally be provided by prospective study participants. Prospective study blood samples were shipped either frozen or at room temperature before DNA extraction. As for this clone: It has no known antigen specificity. Base qualities are not recorded, but no much larger clone differs from it by a single base.

At the junction V is shortened by 2 bases and J by 0 bases; bases outside the gene matches: 6. Counted from cysteine to phenylalanine, this CDR3 has 16 amino acids. The CDR3 DNA has 48 bases and is translated from base 1. CDR1 and CDR2, looked up from the germline V gene, are MNHEY and SVGAGI. This receptor was identified in a woman aged 25-40 years who had recovered from COVID-19. The chain was built from TRBV6-5 and TRBJ2-5; 7 central nucleotides agree with TRBD2. The sequencing sample was made of PBMCs or T cells enriched from blood (not recorded which). The CDR3 region: CASSYLLRGNQETQYF. The DNA sequence follows: TGTGCCAGCAGTTACCTTTTGCGGGGGAACCAAGAGACCCAGTACTTC.